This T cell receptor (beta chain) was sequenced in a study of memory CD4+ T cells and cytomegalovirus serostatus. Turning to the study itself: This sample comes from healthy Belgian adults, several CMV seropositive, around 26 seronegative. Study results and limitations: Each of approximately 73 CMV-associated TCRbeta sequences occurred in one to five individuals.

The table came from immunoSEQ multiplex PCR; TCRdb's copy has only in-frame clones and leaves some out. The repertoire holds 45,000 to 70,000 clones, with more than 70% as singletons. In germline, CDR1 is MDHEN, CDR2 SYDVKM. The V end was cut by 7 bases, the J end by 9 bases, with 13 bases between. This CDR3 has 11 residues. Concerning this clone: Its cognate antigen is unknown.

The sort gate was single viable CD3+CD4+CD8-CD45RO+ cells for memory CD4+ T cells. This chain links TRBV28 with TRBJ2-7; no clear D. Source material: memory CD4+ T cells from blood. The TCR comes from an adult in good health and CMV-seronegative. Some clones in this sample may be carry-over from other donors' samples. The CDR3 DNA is TGTGCCAGCACAAAAAAGTGGGGGCAGTACTTC. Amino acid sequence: CASTKKWGQYF.